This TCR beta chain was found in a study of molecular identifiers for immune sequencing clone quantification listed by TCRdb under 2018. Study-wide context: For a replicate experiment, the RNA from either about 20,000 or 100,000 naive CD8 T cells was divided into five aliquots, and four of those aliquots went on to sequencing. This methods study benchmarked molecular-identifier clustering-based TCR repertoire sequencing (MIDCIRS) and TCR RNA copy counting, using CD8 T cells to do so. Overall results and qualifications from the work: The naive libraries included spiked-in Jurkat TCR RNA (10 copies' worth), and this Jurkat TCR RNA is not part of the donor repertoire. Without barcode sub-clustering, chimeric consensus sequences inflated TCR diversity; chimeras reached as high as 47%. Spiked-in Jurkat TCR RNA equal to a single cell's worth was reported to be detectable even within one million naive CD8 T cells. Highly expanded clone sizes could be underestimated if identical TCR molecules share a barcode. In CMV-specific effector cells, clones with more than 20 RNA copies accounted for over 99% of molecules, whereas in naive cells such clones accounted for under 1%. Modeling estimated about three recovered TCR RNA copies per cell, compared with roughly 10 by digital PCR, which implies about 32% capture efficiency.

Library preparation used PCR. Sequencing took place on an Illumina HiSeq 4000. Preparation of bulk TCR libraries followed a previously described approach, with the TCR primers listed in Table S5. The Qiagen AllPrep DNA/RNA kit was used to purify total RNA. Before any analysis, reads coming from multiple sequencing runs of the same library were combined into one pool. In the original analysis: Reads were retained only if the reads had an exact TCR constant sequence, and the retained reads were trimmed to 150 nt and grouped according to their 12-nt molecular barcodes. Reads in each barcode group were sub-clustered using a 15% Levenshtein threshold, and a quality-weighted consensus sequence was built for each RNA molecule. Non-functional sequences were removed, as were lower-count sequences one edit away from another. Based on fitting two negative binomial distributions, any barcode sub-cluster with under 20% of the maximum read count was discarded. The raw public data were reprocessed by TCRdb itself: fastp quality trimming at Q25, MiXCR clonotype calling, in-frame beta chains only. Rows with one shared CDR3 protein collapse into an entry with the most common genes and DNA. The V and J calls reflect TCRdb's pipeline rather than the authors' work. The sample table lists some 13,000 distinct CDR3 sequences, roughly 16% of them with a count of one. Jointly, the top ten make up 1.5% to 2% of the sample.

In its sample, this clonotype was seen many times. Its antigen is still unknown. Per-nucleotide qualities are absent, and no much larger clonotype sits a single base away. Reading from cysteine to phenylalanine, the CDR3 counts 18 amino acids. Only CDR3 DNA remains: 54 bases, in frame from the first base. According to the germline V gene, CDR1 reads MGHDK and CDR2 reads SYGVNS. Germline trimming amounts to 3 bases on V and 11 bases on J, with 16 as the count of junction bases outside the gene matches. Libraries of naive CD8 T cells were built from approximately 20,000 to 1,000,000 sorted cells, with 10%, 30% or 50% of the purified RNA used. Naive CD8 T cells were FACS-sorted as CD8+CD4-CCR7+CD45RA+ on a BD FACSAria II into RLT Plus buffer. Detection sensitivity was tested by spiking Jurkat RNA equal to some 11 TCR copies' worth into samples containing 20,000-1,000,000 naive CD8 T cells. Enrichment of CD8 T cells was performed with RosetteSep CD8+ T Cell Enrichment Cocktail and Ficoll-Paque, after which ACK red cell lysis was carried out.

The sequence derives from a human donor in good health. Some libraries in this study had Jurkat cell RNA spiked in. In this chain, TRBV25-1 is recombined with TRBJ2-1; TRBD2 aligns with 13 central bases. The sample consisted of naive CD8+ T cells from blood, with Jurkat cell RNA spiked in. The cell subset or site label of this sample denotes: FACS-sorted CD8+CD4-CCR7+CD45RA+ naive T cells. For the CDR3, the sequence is CASSDTGLAGVNLGKQFF. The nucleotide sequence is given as TGTGCCAGCAGTGATACCGGACTAGCGGGAGTTAACCTTGGAAAGCAGTTCTTC.